The text below deals with one T cell receptor beta chain. Profiling relied on immunoSEQ multiplex PCR, and the TCRdb table lists in-frame clones only, not all of them. Here the sample spans about 140,000 clones, roughly 84% being singletons. The entry originates in a study of blood T cell repertoires in COVID-19. The CDR3 totals 14 residues. V was clipped by 3 bases and J by 2 bases; unmatched bases: 2. Germline-derived CDR1 and CDR2 are MDHEN and SYDVKM. The specimen sequenced was peripheral blood. This chain joins TRBV28 and TRBJ2-7; 9 bases line up with TRBD1. This TCR was recovered from a woman in her fifties or sixties with acute or convalescent COVID-19. CDR3 coding DNA: TGTGCCAGCAGTTTGGGACAGGGAACCTACGAGCAGTACTTC. Its translation: CASSLGQGTYEQYF.